These 20 T cell receptor beta chains originate from one sample sequenced in a study of identical twins. TCRdb re-called the 5' RACE reads with MiXCR, one entry per CDR3 protein. The sample carries 550,000 to 700,000 distinct CDR3 sequences, just under 10% recorded once. These same records also appear under a second study, on yellow fever vaccine responses in identical twins.

The specimen was PBMCs. Receptors originate from a woman aged 18-29 years in good health.

This clonotype was seen only a few times. The chain combines TRBV4-3 with TRBJ2-7; D is possibly TRBD1 or TRBD2 (5 bases each). Germline V CDR1 and CDR2: LGHNA, YSLEER. With 4 bases removed from V and 5 bases from J, the gap between germline ends came to 15 bases. The CDR3 runs to 14 residues. CDR3: CASSPGLGSHEQYF. DNA for the CDR3: TGCGCCAGCAGCCCAGGGCTTGGGAGCCACGAGCAGTACTTC.

The chain is built from TRBV5-1 and TRBJ2-3; 11 positions match TRBD2. V was pared by 1 base and J by 6 bases, with 4 bases of the junction left unmatched. This CDR3 contains 15 residues. Germline CDR1 and CDR2: SGHRS and YFSETQ. This CDR3 is CASSLMLAGGDTQYF. CDR3 nucleotides: TGCGCCAGCAGCTTGATGTTAGCGGGGGGGGATACGCAGTATTTT. The full variable domain, its missing parts supplied by reference TRBV5-1 and TRBJ2-3, is KAGVTQTPRYLIKTRGQQVTLSCSPISGHRSVSWYQQTPGQGLQFLFEYFSETQRNKGNFPGRFSGRQFSNSRSEMNVSTLELGDSALYLCASSLMLAGGDTQYFGPGTRLTVL.

This clonotype came up a few times. The chain uses TRBV14 and TRBJ1-1, with TRBD1 as a possible D gene (5 bases). Deletions cut 0 bases from V and 11 bases from J, with 13 bases between. The CDR3 has 13 amino acids. From germline, CDR1 is SGHDN and CDR2 FVKESK. The CDR3 loop is CASSQDPQGRAFF. CDR3 DNA: TGTGCCAGCAGCCAAGATCCCCAGGGTAGGGCTTTCTTT.

The sample holds a few counts of this clonotype. The chain joins TRBV28 to TRBJ2-6; D could derive from TRBD1 or TRBD2 (7 bases each). V was pared by 2 bases and J by 4 bases, with 12 bases between. Germline-derived CDR1 and CDR2 are MDHEN and SYDVKM. This CDR3 is built from 16 residues. The CDR3 DNA sequence: TGTGCCAGCAGTTTAGGGAGGGGGCGAGGGGCCAACGTCCTGACTTTC. It encodes CASSLGRGRGANVLTF.

This clonotype was observed a few times. This sequence joins TRBV11-3 and TRBJ2-1; 7 nucleotides agree with TRBD2. The CDR3 totals 19 residues. CDR1 and CDR2 from the germline V gene are SGHNT and YENEEA. Trimming took 6 bases from V and 8 from J; bases not matched to a gene: 25. The CDR3 nucleotides read TGTGCCAGCAGACGTATCCGGGACTACCGACGGAAAAGGGAGGATGAGCAGTTCTTC. This gives the protein CASRRIRDYRRKREDEQFF.

The sample holds many counts of this clonotype. The chain uses TRBV12-3 or TRBV12-4 and TRBJ2-7; 10 nucleotides align to TRBD1. The CDR3 is 15 residues long. Trimming removed 1 base from V and 2 bases from J; junction bases left unmatched: 2. For the CDR3, the DNA is TGTGCCAGCAGTTTAGAGGGACAGGGGCCCTACGAGCAGTACTTC. Residues: CASSLEGQGPYEQYF.

This clonotype was counted a few times. J is TRBJ1-4 and V is TRBV30; D uncertain. Between the trimmed V and J ends, which lost 5 bases and 5 bases, there was a span of 12 bases. The CDR3 runs to 13 residues. Germline V gene lookup returns CDR1 GTSNPN and CDR2 SVGIG (reference sequence). The CDR3 reads CAWVRRGNEKLFF. CDR3 coding DNA: TGTGCCTGGGTCAGGCGAGGGAATGAAAAACTGTTTTTT.

This clonotype was picked up many times. At one of its ends the junction is not consistent with the germline gene, which may arise from a read error. V gene TRBV12-3 or TRBV12-4 combines with J gene TRBJ2-7, with 10 positions matching TRBD2. CDR3 length equals 14 residues. CDR3 sequence reads: CASSLAGEPYEQYF. In DNA form, the CDR3 reads TGTGCCAGCAGTCTAGCGGGAGAGCCCTACGAGCAGTACTTC.

The genes are TRBV28 and TRBJ2-5; unclear D gene. CDR1 is MDHEN and CDR2 is SYDVKM in the germline V gene. V lost 8 bases and J 0 bases, leaving 10 bases between the germline ends. The CDR3 contains 13 residues. The chain's CDR3 is CASEGRDQETQYF. The DNA of the CDR3 is TGTGCCAGCGAAGGACGGGACCAAGAGACCCAGTACTTC.

The chain joins TRBV18 to TRBJ2-7, with 7 bases fitting TRBD1. J lost 7 bases, V lost 6 bases, and 9 bases had no gene match. The CDR3 is 13 amino acids. Per germline, CDR1 KGHSH and CDR2 LQKENI. The CDR3, as DNA: TGTGCCAGCTCCGGGACAGCCACTACGGAGCAGTACTTC. This sequence encodes CASSGTATTEQYF.

This clonotype was detected a few times. The chain combines TRBV7-2 with TRBJ2-4; TRBD2 matches 8 bases. CDR3 length equals 18 residues. Germline V gives CDR1 SGHTA, CDR2 FQGNSA. The V segment lost 3 bases and the J segment 1 base; nucleotides outside the gene matches: 11. The CDR3: CASSLAEGPGGAKNIQYF. CDR3 nucleotides: TGTGCCAGCAGCTTGGCGGAAGGCCCGGGGGGGGCCAAAAACATTCAGTACTTC.

In this sample, this clonotype turned up many times. The chain uses TRBV7-2 and TRBJ2-3; no clear D gene. The CDR3 length is 14 residues. V gave up 0 bases and J gave up 2 bases, with 6 bases separating them. Germline-derived CDR1 and CDR2 are SGHTA and FQGNSA. CDR3 sequence (DNA): TGTGCCAGCAGCTTAGCCCAGGCCACAGATACGCAGTATTTT. This sequence encodes CASSLAQATDTQYF. Based on the CDR3 plus reference TRBV7-2 and TRBJ2-3, the full variable domain is GAGVSQSPSNKVTEKGKDVELRCDPISGHTALYWYRQSLGQGLEFLIYFQGNSAPDKSGLPSDRFSAERTGGSVSTLTIQRTQQEDSAVYLCASSLAQATDTQYFGPGTRLTVL.

The J gene is TRBJ2-2, the V gene TRBV29-1; 7 bases are shared with TRBD2. This CDR3 comprises 15 residues. With 6 bases clipped from V and 0 bases from J, the junction kept 7 bases outside the gene matches. CDR1 is SQVTM and CDR2 is ANQGSEA in the germline V gene. The DNA for the CDR3 is TGCAGCGTAGTCACTAGCGCCCCGAACACCGGGGAGCTGTTTTTT. Translation: CSVVTSAPNTGELFF.

This chain links TRBV2 with TRBJ1-5; 11 bases align to TRBD1. The V segment lost 6 bases and the J segment 6 bases; nucleotides outside the gene matches: 4. The germline V gene has CDR1 SNHLY and CDR2 FYNNEI. CDR3 size: 14 residues. As DNA, the CDR3 is TGTGCCAGCAGGGACAGGGGGCTCGGTCAGCCCCAGCATTTT. Residues: CASRDRGLGQPQHF.

The chain uses TRBV24-1 and TRBJ2-2; D uncertain. With 4 bases removed from V and 5 bases from J, the gap between germline ends came to 13 bases. The CDR3 is 15 amino acids. CDR1 KGHDR and CDR2 SFDVKD come from the germline V gene. CDR3 bases: TGTGCCACCAGTGACTCTCCGTTGGGAACCGGGGAGCTGTTTTTT. Translated, it gives CATSDSPLGTGELFF.

This clonotype was detected ten times or more. The chain joins TRBV5-1 to TRBJ2-3, with TRBD2 matching over 11 bases. Germline V gene data show CDR1 as SGHRS and CDR2 as YFSETQ. The CDR3 sequence is 16 residues long. V shed 4 bases, J shed 2 bases, and the junction held 6 bases outside the gene matches. CDR3 protein: CASSVSGRADTDTQYF. The CDR3 nucleotides are TGCGCCAGCAGCGTTAGCGGGAGGGCCGACACAGATACGCAGTATTTT.

This clonotype was seen many times. V usage is TRBV11-2 and J usage is TRBJ2-2, with D unresolved. Germline V gene data show CDR1 as SGHAT and CDR2 as FQNNGV. V was trimmed by 1 base and J by 6 bases, leaving 6 bases between them. The CDR3 runs 13 residues. CDR3 protein: CASSLASAGELFF. The CDR3 region has the DNA TGTGCCAGCAGCTTAGCCTCGGCCGGGGAGCTGTTTTTT.

This clonotype appeared a few times. The chain carries TRBV11-2 and TRBJ2-2; D is undetermined. CDR1 and CDR2 from the germline V gene are SGHAT and FQNNGV. With 4 bases removed from V and 0 bases from J, the gap between germline ends came to 12 bases. There are 16 residues in the CDR3. The CDR3 DNA sequence: TGTGCCAGCAGCTCCTACGTTACCGCGAACACCGGGGAGCTGTTTTTT. Translating gives CASSSYVTANTGELFF.

This chain connects TRBV4-2 to TRBJ2-1, with D perhaps TRBD1 (6 bases). Trimming took 0 bases from V and 10 from J, leaving 16 bases between them. This CDR3 has 15 residues. Germline CDR1 is LGHNA and CDR2 is YNFKEQ. CDR3 nucleotides: TGTGCCAGCAGCCAAGAGACACAGGGCCCGGGGGAGCAGTTCTTC. Its translation: CASSQETQGPGEQFF.

This clonotype was detected only a few times. The chain is built from TRBV7-3 and TRBJ2-3; no clear D. The V gene's germline CDR1 is SGHTA and CDR2 FQGTGA. This CDR3 is built from 12 residues. The V gene lost 3 bases and the J gene lost 4 bases, with 5 bases spanning the gap. The CDR3 bases are TGTGCCAGCAGCTTTCCCGCAGATACGCAGTATTTT. Encoded protein: CASSFPADTQYF. Combining the CDR3 with reference TRBV7-3 and TRBJ2-3 gives the whole variable domain GAGVSQTPSNKVTEKGKYVELRCDPISGHTALYWYRQSLGQGPEFLIYFQGTGAADDSGLPNDRFFAVRPEGSVSTLKIQRTERGDSAVYLCASSFPADTQYFGPGTRLTVL.